This T cell receptor beta chain was identified in a study of blood T cell repertoires in COVID-19. Turning to the study itself: Researchers got acute and convalescent COVID-19 samples from the United States, Italy and Spain. The analysed material was cDNA or gDNA that came from T cells, B-cell-depleted T cells, or PBMCs.

From germline, CDR1 is MNHEY and CDR2 SMNVEV (reference sequence). J was trimmed by 5 bases and V by 5 bases; bases with no gene match: 11. This CDR3 has 15 amino acids. Original processing methods: Cell counts per sample came from amplifying reference gene primers. Repertoires were generated with immunoSEQ multiplex PCR, while TCRdb's copy carries only in-frame clones and drops some. V, J and clone size are taken as reported in that table, and D and trimming were inferred from the DNA itself. The top ten clones hold roughly 13% of a sample with some 100,000 clones, roughly 84% of them seen once. The sequence was collected from a human donor in a cohort sampled during active COVID-19. Sequenced: peripheral blood. This rearrangement joins TRBV27 to TRBJ1-1, with 7 bases aligning to TRBD1. The CDR3 nucleotides are TGTGCCAGCAGTCTCTCCGGACAGGTCTGGACTGAAGCTTTCTTT. The encoded protein is CASSLSGQVWTEAFF.